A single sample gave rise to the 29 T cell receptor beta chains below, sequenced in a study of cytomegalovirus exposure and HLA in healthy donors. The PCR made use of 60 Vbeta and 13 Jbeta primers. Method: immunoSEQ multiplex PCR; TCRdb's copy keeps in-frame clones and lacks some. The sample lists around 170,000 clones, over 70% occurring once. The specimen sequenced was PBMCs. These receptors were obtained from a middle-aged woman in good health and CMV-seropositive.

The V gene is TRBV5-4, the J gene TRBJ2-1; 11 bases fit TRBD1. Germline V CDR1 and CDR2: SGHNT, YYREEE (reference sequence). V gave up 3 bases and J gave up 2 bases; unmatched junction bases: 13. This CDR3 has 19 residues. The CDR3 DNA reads TGTGCCAGCAGCTCCGCACGGGGACAGGGGGTAGTCCCCTACAATGAGCAGTTCTTC. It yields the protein CASSSARGQGVVPYNEQFF. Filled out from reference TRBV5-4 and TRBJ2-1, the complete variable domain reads ETGVTQSPTHLIKTRGQQVTLRCSSQSGHNTVSWYQQALGQGPQFIFQYYREEENGRGNFPPRFSGLQFPNYSSELNVNALELDDSALYLCASSSARGQGVVPYNEQFFGPGTRLTVL.

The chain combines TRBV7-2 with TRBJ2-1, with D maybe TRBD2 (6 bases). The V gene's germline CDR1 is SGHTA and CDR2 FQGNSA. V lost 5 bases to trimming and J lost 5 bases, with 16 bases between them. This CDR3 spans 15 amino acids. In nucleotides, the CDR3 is TGTGCCAGCAGCCCCGGATGGGGGGTCGACAATGAGCAGTTCTTC. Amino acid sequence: CASSPGWGVDNEQFF.

The CDR3 loop reads CASRDWGGENIQYF. CDR3 nucleotides: TGTGCCAGCAGAGACTGGGGGGGGGAAAACATTCAGTACTTC. The rearrangement joins TRBV6-6 to TRBJ2-4; 7 positions match TRBD2. The CDR3 extends over 14 amino acids. J gave up 5 bases and V 6 bases, and 7 bases lay outside the gene matches. CDR1 MNHNY and CDR2 SVGAGI come from the germline V gene (reference sequence).

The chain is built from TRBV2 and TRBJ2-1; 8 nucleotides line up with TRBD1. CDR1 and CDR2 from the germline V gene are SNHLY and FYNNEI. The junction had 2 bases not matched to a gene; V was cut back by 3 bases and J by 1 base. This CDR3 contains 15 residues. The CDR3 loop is CASSERTGSYNEQFF. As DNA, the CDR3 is TGTGCCAGCAGTGAGCGGACAGGGTCCTACAATGAGCAGTTCTTC.

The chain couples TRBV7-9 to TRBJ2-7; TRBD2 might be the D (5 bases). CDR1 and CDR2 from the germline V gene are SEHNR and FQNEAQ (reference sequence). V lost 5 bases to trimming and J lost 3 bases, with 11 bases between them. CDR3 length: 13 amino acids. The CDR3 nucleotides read TGTGCCAGCAGCACCGGGGTCTTCTACGAGCAGTACTTC. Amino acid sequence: CASSTGVFYEQYF. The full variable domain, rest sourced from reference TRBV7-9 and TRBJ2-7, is DTGVSQNPRHKITKRGQNVTFRCDPISEHNRLYWYRQTLGQGPEFLTYFQNEAQLEKSRLLSDRFSAERPKGSFSTLEIQRTEQGDSAMYLCASSTGVFYEQYFGPGTRLTVT.

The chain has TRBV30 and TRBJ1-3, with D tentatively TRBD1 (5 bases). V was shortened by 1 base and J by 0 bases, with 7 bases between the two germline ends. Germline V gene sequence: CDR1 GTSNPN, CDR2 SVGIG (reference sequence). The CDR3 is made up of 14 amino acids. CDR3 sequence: CAWSEGFSGNTIYF. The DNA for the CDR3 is TGTGCCTGGAGTGAGGGGTTCTCTGGAAACACCATATATTTT.

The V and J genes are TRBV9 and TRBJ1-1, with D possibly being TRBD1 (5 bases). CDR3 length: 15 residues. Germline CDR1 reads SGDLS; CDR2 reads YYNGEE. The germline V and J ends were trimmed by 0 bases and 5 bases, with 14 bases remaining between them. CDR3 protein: CASSVESGGVTEAFF. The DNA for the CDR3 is TGTGCCAGCAGCGTAGAGTCCGGAGGGGTGACTGAAGCTTTCTTT.

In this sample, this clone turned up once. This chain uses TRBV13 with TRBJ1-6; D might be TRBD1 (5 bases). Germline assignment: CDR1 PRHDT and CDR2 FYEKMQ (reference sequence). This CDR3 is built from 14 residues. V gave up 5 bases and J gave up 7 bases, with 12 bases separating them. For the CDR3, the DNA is TGTGCCAGCAGCCTCAGGGAAAAGAATTCACCCCTCCACTTT. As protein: CASSLREKNSPLHF.

In nucleotides, the CDR3 is TGCGCCAGCAGCTCACAGGGGTCGAACACTGAAGCTTTCTTT. Protein: CASSSQGSNTEAFF. V is TRBV5-1 and J is TRBJ1-1; 7 bases align to TRBD1. The CDR3 is made up of 14 amino acids. V shed 3 bases and J 1 base; nucleotides not matched to a gene: 3. Germline V gene lookup returns CDR1 SGHRS and CDR2 YFSETQ.

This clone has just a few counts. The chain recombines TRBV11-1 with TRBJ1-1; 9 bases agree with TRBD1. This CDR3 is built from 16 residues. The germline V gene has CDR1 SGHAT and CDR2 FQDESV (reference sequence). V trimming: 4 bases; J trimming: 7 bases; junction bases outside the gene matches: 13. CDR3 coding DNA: TGTGCCAGCAGCTCAGGGCCCGGGACAGGGAGGGATGAAGCTTTCTTT. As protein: CASSSGPGTGRDEAFF.

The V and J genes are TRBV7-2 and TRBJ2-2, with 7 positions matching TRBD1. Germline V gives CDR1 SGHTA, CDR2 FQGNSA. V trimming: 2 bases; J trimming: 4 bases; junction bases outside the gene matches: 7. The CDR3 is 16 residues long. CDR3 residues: CASSLIRGLGTGELFF. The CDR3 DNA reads TGTGCCAGCAGCTTAATTAGGGGGCTGGGCACCGGGGAGCTGTTTTTT.

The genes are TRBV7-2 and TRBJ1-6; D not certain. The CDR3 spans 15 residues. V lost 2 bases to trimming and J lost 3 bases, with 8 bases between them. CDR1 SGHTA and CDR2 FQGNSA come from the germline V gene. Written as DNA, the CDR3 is TGTGCCAGCAGCTTATTAAGAGTCTATAATTCACCCCTCCACTTT. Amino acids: CASSLLRVYNSPLHF.

This chain's CDR3 is CASSVGGIWDNEQFF. The CDR3 nucleotides read TGTGCCAGCAGCGTTGGGGGGATTTGGGATAATGAGCAGTTCTTC. This rearrangement joins TRBV9 to TRBJ2-1; the D gene is possibly TRBD2 (6 bases). Germline-derived CDR1 and CDR2 are SGDLS and YYNGEE. V lost 2 bases, J lost 7 bases, and 16 bases lay in between. The CDR3 runs 15 residues.

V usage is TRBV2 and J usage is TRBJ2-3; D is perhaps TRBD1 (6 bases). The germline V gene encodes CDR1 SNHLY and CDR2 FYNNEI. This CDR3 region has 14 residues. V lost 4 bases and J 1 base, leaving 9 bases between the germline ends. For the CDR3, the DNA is TGTGCCAGCAGTGGGGGGCCGGGCACAGATACGCAGTATTTT. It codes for CASSGGPGTDTQYF.

CDR3 sequence (DNA): TGTGCCAGCACTCGGACTAGCGGTCTAGAGACCCAGTACTTC. This codes for CASTRTSGLETQYF. The chain combines TRBV19 with TRBJ2-5; the match to TRBD2 covers 10 bases. This CDR3 comprises 14 residues. Germline V gene data show CDR1 as LNHDA and CDR2 as SQIVND (reference sequence). V lost 9 bases, J lost 4 bases, and 8 bases stayed unmatched.

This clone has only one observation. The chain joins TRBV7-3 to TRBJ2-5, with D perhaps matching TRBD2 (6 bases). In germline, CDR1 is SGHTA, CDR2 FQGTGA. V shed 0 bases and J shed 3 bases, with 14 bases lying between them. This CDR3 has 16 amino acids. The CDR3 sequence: CASSLTGGGPEETQYF. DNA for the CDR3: TGTGCCAGCAGCTTAACGGGGGGTGGACCCGAAGAGACCCAGTACTTC.

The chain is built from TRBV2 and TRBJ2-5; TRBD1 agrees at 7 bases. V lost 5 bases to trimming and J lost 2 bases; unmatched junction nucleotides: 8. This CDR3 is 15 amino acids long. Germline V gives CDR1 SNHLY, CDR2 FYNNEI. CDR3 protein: CASSSRDRRQETQYF. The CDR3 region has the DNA TGTGCCAGCAGTTCCCGGGACAGACGACAAGAGACCCAGTACTTC. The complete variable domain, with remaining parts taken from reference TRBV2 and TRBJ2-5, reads EPEVTQTPSHQVTQMGQEVILRCVPISNHLYFYWYRQILGQKVEFLVSFYNNEISEKSEIFDDQFSVERPDGSNFTLKIRSTKLEDSAMYFCASSSRDRRQETQYFGPGTRLLVL.

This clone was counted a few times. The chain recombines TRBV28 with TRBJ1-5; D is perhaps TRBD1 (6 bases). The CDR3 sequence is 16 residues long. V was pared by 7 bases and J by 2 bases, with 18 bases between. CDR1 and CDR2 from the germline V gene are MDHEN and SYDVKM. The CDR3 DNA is TGTGCCAGCACCCCTAGCGGGGGGGCTGGCAATCAGCCCCAGCATTTT. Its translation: CASTPSGGAGNQPQHF.

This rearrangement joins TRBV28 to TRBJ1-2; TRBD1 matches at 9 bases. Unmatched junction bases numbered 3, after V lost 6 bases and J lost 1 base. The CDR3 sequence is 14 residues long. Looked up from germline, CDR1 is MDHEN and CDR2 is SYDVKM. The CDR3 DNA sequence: TGTGCCAGCAGGACAGGGGGGATTAACTATGGCTACACCTTC. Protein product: CASRTGGINYGYTF.

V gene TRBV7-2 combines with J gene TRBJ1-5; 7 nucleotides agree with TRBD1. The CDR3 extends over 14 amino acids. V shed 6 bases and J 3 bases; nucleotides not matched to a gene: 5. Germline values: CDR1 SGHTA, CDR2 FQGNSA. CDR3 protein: CASSFGQANQPQHF. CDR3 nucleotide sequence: TGTGCCAGCAGTTTCGGACAGGCCAATCAGCCCCAGCATTTT. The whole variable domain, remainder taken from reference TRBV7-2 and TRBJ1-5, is GAGVSQSPSNKVTEKGKDVELRCDPISGHTALYWYRQSLGQGLEFLIYFQGNSAPDKSGLPSDRFSAERTGGSVSTLTIQRTQQEDSAVYLCASSFGQANQPQHFGDGTRLSIL.

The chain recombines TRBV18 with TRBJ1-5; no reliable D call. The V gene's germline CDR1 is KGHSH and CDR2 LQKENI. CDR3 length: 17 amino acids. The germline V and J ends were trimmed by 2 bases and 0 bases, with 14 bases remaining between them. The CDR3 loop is CASSPDTNAYSNQPQHF. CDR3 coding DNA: TGTGCCAGCTCACCAGACACCAATGCGTATAGCAATCAGCCCCAGCATTTT.

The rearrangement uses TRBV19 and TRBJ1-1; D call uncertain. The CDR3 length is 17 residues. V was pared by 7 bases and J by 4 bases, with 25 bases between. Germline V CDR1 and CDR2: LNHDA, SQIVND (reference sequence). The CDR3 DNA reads TGTGCCAGTACAGCTTTAGGCGGGCAGCCCGGGAGCACTGAAGCTTTCTTT. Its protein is CASTALGGQPGSTEAFF.

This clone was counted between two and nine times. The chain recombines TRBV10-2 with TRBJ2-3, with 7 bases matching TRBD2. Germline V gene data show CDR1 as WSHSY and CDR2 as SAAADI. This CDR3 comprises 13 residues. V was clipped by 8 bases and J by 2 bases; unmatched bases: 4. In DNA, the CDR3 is TGCGCCAGCTTGGGAGGGAACACAGATACGCAGTATTTT. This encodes CASLGGNTDTQYF.

Here the CDR3 reads CAWASRQGATGNTIYF. CDR3 in DNA: TGTGCCTGGGCGAGCCGACAGGGGGCAACGGGAAACACCATATATTTT. This chain connects TRBV30 to TRBJ1-3; 10 positions match TRBD1. J gave up 4 bases and V 5 bases, and 11 bases lay outside the gene matches. Germline V gene sequence: CDR1 GTSNPN, CDR2 SVGIG (reference sequence). This CDR3 region has 16 residues.

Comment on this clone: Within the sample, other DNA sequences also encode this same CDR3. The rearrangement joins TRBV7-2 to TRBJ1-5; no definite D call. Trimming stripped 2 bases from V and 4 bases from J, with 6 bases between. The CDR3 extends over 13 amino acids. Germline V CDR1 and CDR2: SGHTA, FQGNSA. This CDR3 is CASSLSVNQPQHF. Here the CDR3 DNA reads TGTGCCAGCAGCTTATCAGTTAATCAGCCCCAGCATTTT.

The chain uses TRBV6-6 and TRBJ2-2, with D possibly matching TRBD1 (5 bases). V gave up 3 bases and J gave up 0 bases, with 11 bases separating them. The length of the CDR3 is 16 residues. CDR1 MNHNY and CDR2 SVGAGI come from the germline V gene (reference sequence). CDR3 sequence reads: CASSYIPGTNTGELFF. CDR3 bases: TGTGCCAGCAGTTATATCCCAGGGACGAACACCGGGGAGCTGTTTTTT.

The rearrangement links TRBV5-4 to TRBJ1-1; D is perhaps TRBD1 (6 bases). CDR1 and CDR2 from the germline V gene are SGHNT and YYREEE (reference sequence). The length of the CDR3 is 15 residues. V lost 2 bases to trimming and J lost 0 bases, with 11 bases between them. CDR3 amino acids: CASSFQQGLNTEAFF. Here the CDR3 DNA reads TGTGCCAGCAGCTTCCAACAGGGACTGAACACTGAAGCTTTCTTT.

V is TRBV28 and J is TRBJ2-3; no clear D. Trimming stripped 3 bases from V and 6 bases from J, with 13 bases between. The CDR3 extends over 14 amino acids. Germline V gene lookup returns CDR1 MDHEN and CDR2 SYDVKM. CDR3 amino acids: CASSFLSSRDTQYF. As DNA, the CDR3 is TGTGCCAGCAGTTTTCTGTCAAGCCGGGATACGCAGTATTTT.

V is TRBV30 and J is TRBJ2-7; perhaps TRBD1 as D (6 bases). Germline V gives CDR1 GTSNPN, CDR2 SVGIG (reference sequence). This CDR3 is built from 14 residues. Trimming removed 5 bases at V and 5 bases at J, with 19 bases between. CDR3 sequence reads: CAWAPDRPPDEQYF. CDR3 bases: TGTGCCTGGGCCCCAGACAGGCCTCCCGACGAGCAGTACTTC.